What follows are 10 T cell receptor beta chains derived from one specimen sequenced in a study of cytomegalovirus exposure and HLA in healthy donors. 60 Vbeta and 13 Jbeta primers were used in PCR. Here immunoSEQ multiplex PCR was the method, and the copy in TCRdb shows in-frame clones only, minus some. This repertoire shows 85,000 to 90,000 clones, approximately 81% found once; its top ten account for around 7.4%. Source material: PBMCs. These receptors were taken from a man aged 35 to 55 in good health and CMV-seropositive.

This clone was detected only a few times. CDR3 residues: CASSSRDRDEQYF. The CDR3 DNA reads as TGTGCCAGCAGTAGCCGGGACAGGGACGAGCAGTACTTC. V is TRBV6-1 and J is TRBJ2-7; 9 nucleotides agree with TRBD1. The V segment lost 5 bases and the J segment 5 bases; nucleotides outside the gene matches: 4. The germline CDR1 and CDR2 sequences are MNHNS and SASEGT. The CDR3 spans 13 residues.

The chain employs TRBV7-6 and TRBJ1-3; maybe TRBD1 (6 bases). The CDR3 totals 16 residues. The V gene's germline CDR1 is SGHVS and CDR2 FNYEAQ. Trimming stripped 3 bases from V and 0 bases from J, with 12 bases between. The CDR3 sequence: CASSLNGGGSGNTIYF. Here the CDR3 DNA reads TGTGCCAGCAGCTTGAATGGGGGCGGCTCTGGAAACACCATATATTTT.

The chain couples TRBV7-2 to TRBJ1-2, with a tentative D call TRBD1 (5 bases). CDR1 and CDR2 (germline): SGHTA, FQGNSA. V was shortened by 3 bases and J by 1 base, with 18 bases between the two germline ends. The CDR3 totals 17 residues. The DNA for the CDR3 is TGTGCCAGCAGCTTGAATGCTGGGGGGTCCCTTAACTATGGCTACACCTTC. Amino acid sequence: CASSLNAGGSLNYGYTF.

The chain couples TRBV6-6 to TRBJ1-1; D is ambiguous. Germline V gene data show CDR1 as MNHNY and CDR2 as SVGAGI (reference sequence). V lost 7 bases and J lost 5, with 14 bases in between. The CDR3 loop spans 13 amino acids. Here the CDR3 reads CASNLGSGTEAFF. In DNA, the CDR3 is TGTGCCAGCAACTTAGGGAGCGGAACTGAAGCTTTCTTT.

Here the CDR3 DNA reads TGTGCCAGTAGTACGGGGACTAGCGGGAGTTTCGATGAGCAGTTCTTC. Encoded protein: CASSTGTSGSFDEQFF. The gene calls are TRBV19 and TRBJ2-1; 14 bases line up with TRBD2. The CDR3 is 16 amino acids. The V segment lost 4 bases and the J segment 8 bases; nucleotides outside the gene matches: 7. Germline V lookup: CDR1 LNHDA, CDR2 SQIVND (reference sequence).

The chain recombines TRBV7-9 with TRBJ2-3, with 7 bases lining up with TRBD2. The CDR3 length is 13 residues. From germline, CDR1 is SEHNR and CDR2 FQNEAQ (reference sequence). V lost 11 bases to trimming and J lost 4 bases; unmatched junction nucleotides: 9. The CDR3 spells CAGLREGADTQYF. DNA for the CDR3: TGTGCCGGCCTCAGGGAGGGAGCAGATACGCAGTATTTT.

The chain links TRBV7-8 to TRBJ2-5; D remains ambiguous. The J call may be mistaken, given a closer DNA end match to TRBJ2-7. This CDR3 is built from 12 residues. Germline V CDR1 and CDR2: SGHVS, FQNEAQ. In nucleotides, the CDR3 is TGTGCCAGCAGCTTAACAGTCTACGAGCAGTACTTC. The encoded protein is CASSLTVYEQYF.

The rearrangement links TRBV11-2 to TRBJ2-2; 8 bases align to TRBD2. There are 15 residues in the CDR3. V dropped 5 bases and J dropped 2; count of bases not matched to a gene: 4. The germline V gene encodes CDR1 SGHAT and CDR2 FQNNGV. The CDR3 nucleotides read TGTGCCAGCAGCAAACTAGCGGCAAACACCGGGGAGCTGTTTTTT. It yields the protein CASSKLAANTGELFF.

V is TRBV6-1 and J is TRBJ1-1, with 7 nucleotides matching TRBD1. The germline V gene has CDR1 MNHNS and CDR2 SASEGT. This CDR3 is built from 15 residues. The V segment lost 5 bases and the J segment 1 base; nucleotides outside the gene matches: 7. The CDR3 spells CASSPRTGKNTEAFF. The CDR3 DNA reads TGTGCCAGCAGTCCTAGGACAGGAAAGAACACTGAAGCTTTCTTT.

The chain combines TRBV19 with TRBJ2-1; 8 bases are shared with TRBD2. V dropped 1 base and J dropped 2; count of bases not matched to a gene: 4. CDR3 size: 16 residues. CDR1 LNHDA and CDR2 SQIVND come from the germline V gene (reference sequence). The CDR3, as DNA: TGTGCCAGTAGTATAGGACGGGGGGGAACCTACAATGAGCAGTTCTTC. This codes for CASSIGRGGTYNEQFF.